This T cell receptor (beta chain) was identified during a study of CD8+CD57+ T cells in acquired aplastic anemia. Study overall: When averaged, DNA from sorted CD4+ and CD8+ cells came to around 3.4 ug. Healthy donors averaged around 10 million reads for CD4+ cells.

Study outcomes and limitations: Overlapping CD8+ CDR3 repertoires of patients and controls contained 25 to 35 shared sequences.

The use of genomic DNA as template underpinned the TCR beta VDJ and CDR3 profiling. Each CDR3 protein gets one entry after TCRdb re-called the reads with MiXCR. Of 200,000 to 250,000 distinct CDR3 sequences in the sample, 61% were seen once. Germline loops: CDR1 LNHDA, CDR2 SQIVND (reference sequence). This CDR3 is 13 amino acids long. The ends lost 4 bases at V and 6 bases at J; junction bases unmatched: 3. A remark on this clonotype: What it binds is not known.

Sample: sorted CD4+, CD8+, or CD8+CD57+ T cells (not recorded which) from PBMCs. The source is a human donor in good health. The chain is built from TRBV19 and TRBJ1-1, with TRBD1 matching 9 bases. CDR3 residues: CASSSRQGAEAFF. Written as DNA, the CDR3 is TGTGCCAGTAGTAGCCGACAGGGGGCTGAAGCTTTCTTT.